This T cell receptor beta chain was identified in a study of blood T cell repertoires in COVID-19 (dated by TCRdb to 2019 to 2021). Regarding the complete study: Samples from collaborators originated in the United States, Italy and Spain and spanned both the acute and convalescent phases of COVID-19. The material from the prospective study consisted of cDNA or gDNA derived from T cells, B-cell-depleted T cells, or PBMCs. Subjects who had been exposed to COVID-19, were actively infected with it, or had recovered from it provided the deeply sampled blood TCRbeta repertoires that made up the dataset. The repertoires were made available in a free public database intended to serve as a resource for research on the immune response to SARS-CoV-2. Samples were obtained from the ongoing ImmuneRACE study (first 160 participants) and from about 1,300 subjects provided by 6 global collaborators. Nearly every sample came with metadata listing a de-identified subject ID, COVID-19 status, age in years and sex. Where available, HLA class I and class II types were obtained from metadata supplied by the sample provider rather than from assay-based typing. Overall results and qualifications from the work: The quantity of clinical and demographic metadata differed by source and by participant and was supplied without curation.

Each collaborating institution followed its own protocols to collect whole blood in K2EDTA tubes. For TCRbeta analysis, collaborator samples were shipped as frozen whole blood, as isolated PBMCs, or as DNA extracted from either sample type. The immunoSEQ Assay, a bias-controlled multiplex PCR, was used to amplify TCRbeta CDR3 regions from genomic DNA. The study's processing was this. The number of nucleated cells in each sample was estimated from the amplification of reference gene primers within the assay. To quantify the absolute abundance of each unique TCRbeta CDR3 rearrangement, sequence reads were collapsed and filtered. Productive Simpson clonality was computed per sample as the square root of Simpson's diversity index over productive rearrangements. TCRdb stores this immuneACCESS table with in-frame sequences only. Part of the clones is absent; in the studies checked, under half of the shortfall reflects unresolved V genes, and no reason is known for the rest. V and J calls and clone size are as listed in that table; D and trimming were resolved from the DNA. The sample table shows more than 120,000 clones, and around 83% are seen once. The top ten clonotypes cover around 2.5% of the sample.

A note on this clone: The antigen this receptor binds is unknown. The record has no base qualities; no much larger clone is one base away.

Between the V and J ends, shortened by 0 bases and 0 bases respectively, the junction contains 10 bases. There are 16 amino acids in the CDR3, from cysteine to phenylalanine inclusive. Left in the record is the CDR3 DNA by itself, 48 bases read in frame from the first base. CDR1 and CDR2 (SGHDT, YYEEEE) derive from the germline V gene. Sequenced input: peripheral blood. The V and J genes are TRBV5-6 and TRBJ1-3; a weak D assignment points to TRBD1 (5 bases agree). The clonotype originates from a human donor with acute or convalescent COVID-19. The donor label of this sample is uncertain. CDR3 reads: CASSLGPGVSGNTIYF. The nucleotide sequence is given as TGTGCCAGCAGCTTGGGGCCGGGGGTCTCTGGAAACACCATATATTTT.